This T cell receptor beta chain was captured by sequencing in a study of regulatory T cells in long-lasting Graves disease. About the research overall: Antithyroid drugs had been taken by newly diagnosed Graves' patients for under 3 months.

Study-wide results and limits: Among samples with persistent disease, TRBV28, TRBJ1-2 and TRBJ2-5 were favored.

V lost 10 bases, J lost 1 base, and 14 bases stayed unmatched. The CDR3 has 17 amino acids. In germline, CDR1 is LNHDA, CDR2 SQIVND (reference sequence). As for time point: newly diagnosed GD, antithyroid drugs for less than 3 months. Making the TCR library involved RNA that had been extracted from PBMCs. Each patient gave roughly 10 milliliters of EDTA-anticoagulated peripheral blood. Through Arm-PCR of CDR3 regions and iRepertoire HTBI primers, TCR beta libraries were built. TCRdb used MiXCR to reprocess the multiplex PCR reads, holding one entry per CDR3 protein. Altogether more than 450,000 distinct CDR3 sequences are present, approximately 12% being singletons, with the ten largest covering roughly 8.9%. This clonotype was seen ten or more times. Its antigen remains unidentified. Another study also made use of these data, one on T cells in Graves' hyperthyroidism and ophthalmopathy. That work states: An initial round of RT-PCR targeting the TCR CDR3 relied on the HTBI primer set.

The V gene is TRBV19, the J gene TRBJ2-2; the match to TRBD1 covers 8 bases. Sequenced material: peripheral blood mononuclear cells (PBMCs), taken at new diagnosis, from a patient treated with antithyroid drugs. The TCR sequence derives from a woman between 25 and 40 years old with Graves disease. CDR3 sequence reads: CATRTGPLRRNTGELFF. The CDR3 DNA is TGTGCCACTAGGACAGGGCCCCTCCGTCGGAACACCGGGGAGCTGTTTTTT.